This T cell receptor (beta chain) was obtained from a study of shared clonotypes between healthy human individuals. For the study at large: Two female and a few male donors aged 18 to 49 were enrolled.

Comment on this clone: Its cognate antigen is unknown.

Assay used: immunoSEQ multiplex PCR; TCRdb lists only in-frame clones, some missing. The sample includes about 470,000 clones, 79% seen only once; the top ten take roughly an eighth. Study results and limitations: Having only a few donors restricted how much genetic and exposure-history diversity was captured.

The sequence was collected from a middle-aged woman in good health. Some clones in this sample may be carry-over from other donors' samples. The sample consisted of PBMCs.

The CDR3 DNA sequence: TGTGCCAGCAGCCCCACAGACGGCTCCTACAATGAGCAGTTCTTC. Amino acid sequence: CASSPTDGSYNEQFF. This sequence joins TRBV7-2 and TRBJ2-1, with unresolved D. Trimming removed 5 bases from V and 0 bases from J, with 11 bases in between. The CDR3 consists of 15 residues. Per germline, CDR1 SGHTA and CDR2 FQGNSA.